This T cell receptor beta chain comes out of a study of T cell responses to AZD1222 COVID-19 vaccine. Study-level findings and limits: Increased Spike-specific TCR breadth and depth were observed after two AZD1222 doses.

Trimming took off 4 bases at V and 4 bases at J, with 11 bases between the two ends. Germline V CDR1 and CDR2: SNHLY, FYNNEI. The CDR3 runs to 14 residues. The table came from immunoSEQ multiplex PCR; TCRdb's copy has only in-frame clones and leaves some out. The sample consists of 45,000 to 60,000 clones, about 80% of them appearing once. On this clone itself: Its antigen is as yet unknown.

The input for sequencing was peripheral blood, taken on day 0 of AZD1222 vaccination. The receptor comes from an adult in good health. This sequence joins TRBV2 and TRBJ1-3, with D possibly matching TRBD1 (6 bases). The CDR3 DNA follows: TGTGCCAGCAGTGGAACAGGGTTCGGAAACACCATATATTTT. Translated, it gives CASSGTGFGNTIYF.